The 17 T cell receptor beta chains below come from one sample, sequenced in a study of T-cell memory formation after mild COVID-19. TCRdb reprocessed the 5' RACE reads with MiXCR, giving one entry per CDR3 protein. Here the sample spans approximately 580,000 distinct CDR3 sequences, 20% being singletons. Sequenced material: PBMCs or a T cell subset sorted from them (not recorded which). The receptors shown here come from an adult woman who had mild COVID-19 (a few samples of this study predate the infection). Cell type and time point are not known.

The chain has TRBV7-9 and TRBJ1-1; D gene ambiguous. Germline V gene lookup returns CDR1 SEHNR and CDR2 FQNEAQ (reference sequence). The CDR3 sequence is 14 residues long. Between the trimmed V and J ends, which lost 5 bases and 6 bases, there was a span of 16 bases. The CDR3 nucleotides read TGTGCCAGCAGCCTTCTAGGAGGGTCGCCTGAAGCTTTCTTT. The encoded protein is CASSLLGGSPEAFF. Complete variable domain (other parts from reference TRBV7-9 and TRBJ1-1): DTGVSQNPRHKITKRGQNVTFRCDPISEHNRLYWYRQTLGQGPEFLTYFQNEAQLEKSRLLSDRFSAERPKGSFSTLEIQRTEQGDSAMYLCASSLLGGSPEAFFGQGTRLTVV.

The table lists this clonotype with a few counts. The chain carries TRBV2 and TRBJ1-2; no reliable D call. The V gene's germline CDR1 is SNHLY and CDR2 FYNNEI. The CDR3 extends over 13 amino acids. Between the trimmed V and J ends, which lost 5 bases and 2 bases, there was a span of 9 bases. CDR3 sequence: CASSPTQNYGYTF. Here the CDR3 DNA reads TGTGCCAGCAGTCCTACTCAGAACTATGGCTACACCTTC.

The genes are TRBV9 and TRBJ2-7; D perhaps matches TRBD1 (6 bases). The V end lost 0 bases, the J end lost 3 bases, and 10 bases lay between the germline ends. The CDR3 has 14 residues. Germline CDR1 SGDLS, CDR2 YYNGEE. CDR3 nucleotides: TGTGCCAGCAGCGTAGCTACAGGGTACTACGAGCAGTACTTC. Its protein product is CASSVATGYYEQYF. The full variable domain, rest sourced from reference TRBV9 and TRBJ2-7, is DSGVTQTPKHLITATGQRVTLRCSPRSGDLSVYWYQQSLDQGLQFLIQYYNGEERAKGNILERFSAQQFPDLHSELNLSSLELGDSALYFCASSVATGYYEQYFGPGTRLTVT.

This clonotype was seen ten or more times. This chain joins TRBV7-9 and TRBJ2-3, with 7 bases that match TRBD1. CDR3 length equals 13 residues. The germline V gene encodes CDR1 SEHNR and CDR2 FQNEAQ (reference sequence). V shed 7 bases, J shed 4 bases, and the junction held 5 bases outside the gene matches. The CDR3 DNA follows: TGTGCCAGCATCCAGGGGGTTTCAGATACGCAGTATTTT. Residues: CASIQGVSDTQYF.

This clonotype was seen a few times. The chain is built from TRBV9 and TRBJ2-2, with TRBD1 identical over 7 bases. Trimming at V came to 0 bases and at J to 6 bases, leaving 2 bases not matched to a gene. The CDR3 length is 14 residues. The germline CDR1 and CDR2 sequences are SGDLS and YYNGEE. Here the CDR3 DNA reads TGTGCCAGCAGCGTAGGACAGGGATCCGGGGAGCTGTTTTTT. Translating it yields CASSVGQGSGELFF. The whole variable domain, filled in from reference TRBV9 and TRBJ2-2, reads DSGVTQTPKHLITATGQRVTLRCSPRSGDLSVYWYQQSLDQGLQFLIQYYNGEERAKGNILERFSAQQFPDLHSELNLSSLELGDSALYFCASSVGQGSGELFFGEGSRLTVL.

This clonotype appeared once. The chain links TRBV10-3 to TRBJ2-1; D is perhaps TRBD2 (6 bases). CDR3 length: 13 residues. Deletions cut 6 bases from V and 7 bases from J, with 13 bases between. Germline values: CDR1 ENHRY, CDR2 SYGVKD. The CDR3 reads CAIRPGGANEQFF. The CDR3 nucleotides read TGTGCCATCAGACCTGGAGGGGCGAATGAGCAGTTCTTC.

The chain uses TRBV11-2 and TRBJ1-1; no clear D gene. Trimming shortened V by 5 bases and J by 2 bases, and 12 bases separated the two germline ends. Germline values: CDR1 SGHAT, CDR2 FQNNGV. CDR3 length: 14 amino acids. DNA of the CDR3: TGTGCCAGCAGCCAACTAGGAGGTAACACTGAAGCTTTCTTT. Translated, it gives CASSQLGGNTEAFF.

The chain carries TRBV4-1 and TRBJ2-5, with 8 bases lining up with TRBD2. Trimming at V came to 3 bases and at J to 5 bases, leaving 8 bases not matched to a gene. The CDR3 is 15 residues long. In germline, CDR1 is MGHRA, CDR2 YSYEKL. The CDR3 DNA follows: TGCGCCAGCAGCCAGTTTCGGGGGGGCCGGGAGACCCAGTACTTC. It specifies CASSQFRGGRETQYF.

The CDR3 is CASSLGQVDNEQFF. Written as DNA, the CDR3 is TGCGCCAGCAGCTTGGGACAGGTGGACAATGAGCAGTTCTTC. The chain uses TRBV5-1 and TRBJ2-1; D is possibly TRBD1 (6 bases). This CDR3 contains 14 residues. Trimming left V 0 bases short and J 5 bases short, with 9 bases between. Germline CDR1 SGHRS, CDR2 YFSETQ.

V and J are TRBV30 and TRBJ2-5; D may be TRBD1 (6 bases). The CDR3 runs to 13 residues. Deletions cut 3 bases from V and 3 bases from J, with 11 bases between. Germline V gene data show CDR1 as GTSNPN and CDR2 as SVGIG (reference sequence). The DNA of the CDR3 is TGTGCCTGGAGCATGGGGACAAAAGAGACCCAGTACTTC. This translates into CAWSMGTKETQYF. Drawing the rest from reference TRBV30 and TRBJ2-5, the complete variable domain is SQTIHQWPATLVQPVGSPLSLECTVEGTSNPNLYWYRQAAGRGLQLLFYSVGIGQISSEVPQNLSASRPQDRQFILSSKKLLLSDSGFYLCAWSMGTKETQYFGPGTRLLVL.

The gene calls are TRBV7-3 and TRBJ2-3, with 10 positions matching TRBD1. Unmatched junction bases numbered 6, after V lost 4 bases and J lost 5 bases. Germline V lookup: CDR1 SGHTA, CDR2 FQGTGA. The CDR3 has 15 amino acids. The DNA of the CDR3 is TGTGCCAGCAGCTCAGGACAGGGGGAACGAGATACGCAGTATTTT. This codes for CASSSGQGERDTQYF.

This clonotype occurred a few times. The gene calls are TRBV2 and TRBJ2-1; D not resolved. Trimming cost V 8 bases and J 5 bases, with 10 bases left between them. The CDR3 totals 12 residues. The germline V gene has CDR1 SNHLY and CDR2 FYNNEI. The CDR3 coding sequence is TGTGCCAGCGACGACTTGAACAATGAGCAGTTCTTC. Protein sequence: CASDDLNNEQFF.

This chain links TRBV12-3 or TRBV12-4 with TRBJ1-2, with D perhaps TRBD1 (6 bases). The V and J ends lost 6 bases and 3 bases respectively, with 8 bases between them. The CDR3 is 12 residues long. CDR3 sequence reads: CASSDRHYGYTF. CDR3 nucleotides: TGTGCCAGCAGCGACAGGCACTATGGCTACACCTTC.

The chain couples TRBV12-3 or TRBV12-4 to TRBJ2-5; TRBD2 aligns across 9 bases. This CDR3 contains 14 residues. V lost 7 bases to trimming and J lost 5 bases; unmatched junction nucleotides: 8. CDR3 DNA sequence: TGTGCCAGCAACGTAGCGGGAGCGGGGGAGACCCAGTACTTC. Translating gives CASNVAGAGETQYF.

This sequence joins TRBV20-1 and TRBJ1-1; tentative D call: TRBD1 (6 bases). In germline, CDR1 is DFQATT, CDR2 SNEGSKA (reference sequence). Trimming left V 5 bases short and J 4 bases short, with 14 bases between. CDR3 length: 13 residues. This CDR3 reads CSAPDRRFTEAFF. The CDR3 bases are TGCAGTGCTCCAGACAGGCGGTTCACTGAAGCTTTCTTT.

The chain has TRBV12-3 or TRBV12-4 and TRBJ1-2; a weak D match, TRBD1 (5 bases). The length of the CDR3 is 16 residues. V was clipped by 5 bases and J by 3 bases, with 19 bases between them. CDR3 amino acids: CASSPPYGAFDYGYTF. The CDR3 nucleotides read TGTGCCAGCAGTCCCCCGTATGGGGCCTTCGACTATGGCTACACCTTC.

This clonotype has just a few counts. J is TRBJ2-1 and V is TRBV4-3, with D maybe TRBD2 (5 bases). The CDR3 length is 15 residues. Germline values: CDR1 LGHNA, CDR2 YSLEER. Trimming removed 4 bases from V and 4 bases from J, with 14 bases in between. The CDR3 here is CASSPQLGSYNEQFF. The CDR3 coding sequence is TGCGCCAGCAGCCCCCAACTAGGTTCTTACAATGAGCAGTTCTTC.